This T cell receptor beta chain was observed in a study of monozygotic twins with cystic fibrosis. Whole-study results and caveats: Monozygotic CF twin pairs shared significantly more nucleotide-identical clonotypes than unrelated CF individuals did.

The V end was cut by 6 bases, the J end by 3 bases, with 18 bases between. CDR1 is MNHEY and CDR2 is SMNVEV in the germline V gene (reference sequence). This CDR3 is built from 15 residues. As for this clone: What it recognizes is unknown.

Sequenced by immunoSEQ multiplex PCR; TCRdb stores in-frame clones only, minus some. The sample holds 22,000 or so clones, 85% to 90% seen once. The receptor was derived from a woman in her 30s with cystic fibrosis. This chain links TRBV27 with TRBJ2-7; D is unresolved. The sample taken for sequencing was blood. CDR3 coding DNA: TGTGCCAGCAGGCCTCATGGCCTTGGCCTCTACGAGCAGTACTTC. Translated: CASRPHGLGLYEQYF.